Listed here are 24 T cell receptor beta chains from one sample, sequenced in a study of blood T cell repertoires in COVID-19 (TCRdb year 2020). The library was generated by the immunoSEQ multiplex PCR assay. TCRdb stores this immuneACCESS table with in-frame sequences only. Part of the clones is absent; in the studies checked, under half of the shortfall reflects unresolved V genes, and no reason is known for the rest. Counted in this sample were 80,000 or so clones; around 89% of them appeared once. Of the sample, approximately 10% is held by the ten largest clones. The sequencing input was peripheral blood. Every receptor here comes from a human donor in a cohort sampled during active COVID-19.

This chain uses TRBV6-5 with TRBJ2-1; 13 bases line up with TRBD2. The CDR3 is 15 residues long. The ends lost 6 bases at V and 7 bases at J; junction bases unmatched: 6. Looked up from germline, CDR1 is MNHEY and CDR2 is SVGAGI. This chain's CDR3 is CASRTLAGGLNEQFF. The CDR3 coding sequence is TGTGCCAGCAGGACACTAGCGGGGGGGCTAAATGAGCAGTTCTTC.

This chain connects TRBV7-9 to TRBJ2-7; the match to TRBD1 covers 7 bases. This CDR3 has 14 amino acids. Germline V gene sequence: CDR1 SEHNR, CDR2 FQNEAQ (reference sequence). V lost 5 bases to trimming and J lost 0 bases; unmatched junction nucleotides: 4. CDR3 amino acids: CASSPDRASYEQYF. CDR3 coding DNA: TGTGCCAGCAGCCCAGACAGGGCCTCCTACGAGCAGTACTTC.

As regards this clone: One junction end disagrees with the germline gene, perhaps due to a read error. DNA for the CDR3: TGTGCTAGCAGCCCGGACTTGAAAGAGACCCAGTACTTC. It yields the protein CASSPDLKETQYF. V usage is TRBV7-7 and J usage is TRBJ2-5; D is perhaps TRBD2 (5 bases). Germline V lookup: CDR1 SSHAT, CDR2 FNYEAQ (reference sequence). The CDR3 is 13 amino acids.

The V gene is TRBV10-3, the J gene TRBJ1-2; 8 bases are a match to TRBD1. Germline V gene sequence: CDR1 ENHRY, CDR2 SYGVKD. The CDR3 contains 15 residues. J lost 1 base, V lost 2 bases, and 3 bases had no gene match. The CDR3 DNA reads TGTGCCATCAGTGAGGACAGGGGATTTAACTATGGCTACACCTTC. This encodes CAISEDRGFNYGYTF.

The J gene is TRBJ1-1, the V gene TRBV7-9; TRBD1 agrees at 10 bases. The length of the CDR3 is 15 residues. J was trimmed by 8 bases and V by 2 bases; bases with no gene match: 8. Looked up from germline, CDR1 is SEHNR and CDR2 is FQNEAQ (reference sequence). CDR3 DNA: TGTGCCAGCAGCTTATTCCCCGGGACAGGGGCCGAAGCTTTCTTT. It translates to CASSLFPGTGAEAFF.

The genes are TRBV19 and TRBJ1-4; 7 bases are a match to TRBD1. V gave up 5 bases and J gave up 4 bases; unmatched junction bases: 4. Germline loops: CDR1 LNHDA, CDR2 SQIVND (reference sequence). The CDR3 covers 14 residues. CDR3 in DNA: TGTGCCAGTAGTCCGGGACAGATTAATGAAAAACTGTTTTTT. Its protein product is CASSPGQINEKLFF.

V and J are TRBV5-8 and TRBJ2-1, with 7 bases fitting TRBD2. After removal of 4 bases from V and 6 bases from J, the junction contained 10 bases not matched to a gene. From germline, CDR1 is SGHTS and CDR2 YDEGEE. The CDR3 has 15 residues. The CDR3 region is CASSPWGGEANEQFF. CDR3 bases: TGTGCCAGCAGCCCGTGGGGGGGTGAGGCCAATGAGCAGTTCTTC.

The chain has TRBV9 and TRBJ2-7, with 8 bases matching TRBD1. Germline V lookup: CDR1 SGDLS, CDR2 YYNGEE. The CDR3 is made up of 15 amino acids. V trimming: 5 bases; J trimming: 3 bases; junction bases outside the gene matches: 10. CDR3 protein: CASSRQTGEYYEQYF. CDR3 bases: TGTGCCAGCAGTCGCCAGACAGGGGAATACTACGAGCAGTACTTC.

The chain uses TRBV15 and TRBJ1-2, with 8 bases that match TRBD1. Trimming cost V 0 bases and J 4 bases; bases outside gene matches: 7. Germline V CDR1 and CDR2: LNHNV, YYDKDF (reference sequence). This CDR3 region has 16 residues. This CDR3 reads CATSRDRDRTLYGYTF. DNA of the CDR3: TGTGCCACCAGCAGAGATCGGGACAGGACCCTCTATGGCTACACCTTC.

This clone was counted ten times or more. The rearrangement uses TRBV4-1 and TRBJ1-2, with 7 bases lining up with TRBD1. The CDR3 length is 14 residues. V shed 3 bases, J shed 5 bases, and the junction held 6 bases outside the gene matches. Germline CDR1 reads MGHRA; CDR2 reads YSYEKL. The CDR3 region has the DNA TGCGCCAGCAGCCAGGGACAGCAGTTATATGGCTACACCTTC. The encoded protein is CASSQGQQLYGYTF.

V is TRBV2 and J is TRBJ1-4, with 11 bases identical to TRBD1. Trimming at V came to 10 bases and at J to 7 bases, leaving 5 bases not matched to a gene. The length of the CDR3 is 13 residues. Germline CDR1 reads SNHLY; CDR2 reads FYNNEI. The CDR3 DNA is TGTGCCATTTGGGACAGGGGGAGTGAAAAACTGTTTTTT. Encoded protein: CAIWDRGSEKLFF.

This chain joins TRBV7-9 and TRBJ2-3, with a possible D match to TRBD2 (5 bases). Germline V gene sequence: CDR1 SEHNR, CDR2 FQNEAQ (reference sequence). Trimming left V 5 bases short and J 4 bases short, with 10 bases between. This CDR3 comprises 13 residues. The CDR3 is CASSQAGADTQYF. CDR3 bases: TGTGCCAGCAGCCAGGCCGGGGCAGATACGCAGTATTTT.

The chain carries TRBV25-1 and TRBJ2-5, with D possibly TRBD2 on 5 matching bases. Germline lookup yields CDR1 MGHDK and CDR2 SYGVNS. This CDR3 has 14 residues. The CDR3 here is CGGLKEDVQETQYF. The CDR3 DNA is TGTGGGGGTTTGAAGGAGGATGTACAAGAGACCCAGTACTTC. The whole variable domain, filled in from reference TRBV25-1 and TRBJ2-5, reads EADIYQTPRYLVIGTGKKITLECSQTMGHDKMYWYQQDPGMELHLIHYSYGVNSTEKGDLSSESTVSRIRTEHFPLTLESARPSHTSQYLCGGLKEDVQETQYFGPGTRLLVL.

The chain combines TRBV30 with TRBJ2-7; TRBD1 matches 9 bases. Unmatched junction bases numbered 5, after V lost 8 bases and J lost 3 bases. The CDR3 has 12 amino acids. Looked up from germline, CDR1 is GTSNPN and CDR2 is SVGIG (reference sequence). In DNA form, the CDR3 reads TGTGCCGGATGGGACAGGGTCTACGAGCAGTACTTC. This codes for CAGWDRVYEQYF. The whole variable domain, filled in from reference TRBV30 and TRBJ2-7, reads SQTIHQWPATLVQPVGSPLSLECTVEGTSNPNLYWYRQAAGRGLQLLFYSVGIGQISSEVPQNLSASRPQDRQFILSSKKLLLSDSGFYLCAGWDRVYEQYFGPGTRLTVT.

The chain couples TRBV5-1 to TRBJ1-1, with D possibly being TRBD1 (6 bases). V gave up 4 bases and J gave up 0 bases, with 13 bases separating them. This CDR3 has 15 residues. The germline V gene encodes CDR1 SGHRS and CDR2 YFSETQ. The CDR3 protein is CASSPMDSLNTEAFF. The CDR3 nucleotides read TGCGCCAGCAGCCCAATGGACAGTTTGAACACTGAAGCTTTCTTT.

V usage is TRBV19 and J usage is TRBJ2-5; the match to TRBD1 covers 9 bases. The V and J ends lost 10 bases and 2 bases, in that order; junction bases with no gene match: 5. This CDR3 has 13 residues. Germline CDR1 LNHDA, CDR2 SQIVND (reference sequence). The CDR3 reads CATRDRGQETQYF. DNA for the CDR3: TGTGCCACTCGAGACAGGGGGCAAGAGACCCAGTACTTC.

J is TRBJ1-5 and V is TRBV7-6; D unclear. CDR3 length: 12 amino acids. Germline V gene sequence: CDR1 SGHVS, CDR2 FNYEAQ. V shed 5 bases and J shed 7 bases, with 9 bases lying between them. The CDR3 loop is CASSQPEQPQHF. CDR3 nucleotide sequence: TGTGCCAGCAGCCAACCGGAGCAGCCCCAGCATTTT.

This chain joins TRBV28 and TRBJ2-5, with D possibly being TRBD1 (5 bases). Germline V CDR1 and CDR2: MDHEN, SYDVKM. V was clipped by 3 bases and J by 5 bases, with 13 bases between them. The CDR3 has 14 amino acids. The CDR3 DNA sequence: TGTGCCAGCAGTTTTCTCGTGGGGCGGGAGACCCAGTACTTC. Encoded protein: CASSFLVGRETQYF.

The chain recombines TRBV5-4 with TRBJ1-4, with D tentatively TRBD1 (6 bases). This CDR3 is 14 amino acids long. V dropped 5 bases and J dropped 6 bases, with 14 bases sitting between them. Germline CDR1 and CDR2: SGHNT and YYREEE (reference sequence). The CDR3 reads CASSFTGGDEKLFF. CDR3 bases: TGTGCCAGCAGTTTTACTGGGGGCGATGAAAAACTGTTTTTT.

The J gene is TRBJ2-2, the V gene TRBV5-1; 13 nucleotides align to TRBD2. V was pared by 1 base and J by 6 bases, with 6 bases of the junction left unmatched. CDR1 and CDR2 (germline): SGHRS, YFSETQ. This CDR3 has 17 residues. The CDR3 DNA reads as TGCGCCAGCAGCTTGTTACTAGCGGGAGGGCCCTCCGGGGAGCTGTTTTTT. It encodes CASSLLLAGGPSGELFF.

This clone was counted only a few times. The CDR3 protein is CASSIVGGQRPTEQFF. The CDR3 DNA reads as TGTGCCAGTAGTATTGTGGGGGGACAGAGACCAACTGAGCAGTTCTTC. The V and J genes are TRBV19 and TRBJ2-1; D may be TRBD1 (7 bases). Germline V gene lookup returns CDR1 LNHDA and CDR2 SQIVND (reference sequence). The V end was cut by 3 bases, the J end by 9 bases, with 21 bases between. The CDR3 runs to 16 residues. Full variable domain (remainder filled in from reference TRBV19 and TRBJ2-1): DGGITQSPKYLFRKEGQNVTLSCEQNLNHDAMYWYRQDPGQGLRLIYYSQIVNDFQKGDIAEGYSVSREKKESFPLTVTSAQKNPTAFYLCASSIVGGQRPTEQFFGPGTRLTVL.

The rearrangement links TRBV6-4 to TRBJ2-3; TRBD2 aligns across 7 bases. The CDR3 extends over 13 amino acids. Germline V gene sequence: CDR1 MRHNA, CDR2 SNTAGT. V gave up 7 bases and J gave up 6 bases; unmatched junction bases: 7. CDR3 coding DNA: TGTGCCAGCAAGGCGGGAGAGGCGGATACGCAGTATTTT. Translated, it gives CASKAGEADTQYF.

This clone was seen a single time. The chain joins TRBV29-1 to TRBJ2-1; D is perhaps TRBD2 (5 bases). The V gene lost 1 base and the J gene lost 7 bases, with 11 bases spanning the gap. This CDR3 has 13 amino acids. CDR1 SQVTM and CDR2 ANQGSEA come from the germline V gene. The CDR3 sequence is CSVEARAANEQFF. Here the CDR3 DNA reads TGCAGCGTTGAAGCAAGAGCGGCAAATGAGCAGTTCTTC.

The gene calls are TRBV7-9 and TRBJ2-3; maybe TRBD2 (6 bases). The CDR3 totals 13 residues. Deletions cut 8 bases from V and 5 bases from J, with 14 bases between. CDR1 and CDR2 from the germline V gene are SEHNR and FQNEAQ (reference sequence). CDR3 DNA sequence: TGTGCCAGCCGACCTGCCGGGGGAGATACGCAGTATTTT. As protein: CASRPAGGDTQYF.